This TCR beta chain was captured in a study of cytomegalovirus exposure and HLA in healthy donors. 60 Vbeta and 13 Jbeta primers were used in PCR. Authors' processing steps: Later reanalysis found about 78 million unique TCR beta chains, some 10 million of them shared. Profiled with immunoSEQ multiplex PCR; TCRdb holds only in-frame clones, not every one. V and J calls and clone size are given by that table; D and trimming were obtained from the DNA. Of 150,000 to 200,000 clones listed, 55% to 75% were seen once; the top ten hold 2% to 2.5%. Study outcomes and limitations: In a later analysis, common viral pathogens appeared linked to several of the most significant clusters. High sensitivity and specificity were reportedly achieved when the classifier diagnosed cytomegalovirus status.

In the case of this clone: Its target is unknown.

What was sequenced was PBMCs. The receptor comes from a human donor in good health.

Written as DNA, the CDR3 is TGTGCCAGCAGCGGGGGAGGGGCTAGGGGTTACAATGAGCAGTTCTTC. It translates to CASSGGGARGYNEQFF. The chain combines TRBV9 with TRBJ2-1; 7 bases line up with TRBD2. The CDR3 consists of 16 residues. Germline CDR1 SGDLS, CDR2 YYNGEE. After removal of 3 bases from V and 4 bases from J, the junction contained 10 bases not matched to a gene.